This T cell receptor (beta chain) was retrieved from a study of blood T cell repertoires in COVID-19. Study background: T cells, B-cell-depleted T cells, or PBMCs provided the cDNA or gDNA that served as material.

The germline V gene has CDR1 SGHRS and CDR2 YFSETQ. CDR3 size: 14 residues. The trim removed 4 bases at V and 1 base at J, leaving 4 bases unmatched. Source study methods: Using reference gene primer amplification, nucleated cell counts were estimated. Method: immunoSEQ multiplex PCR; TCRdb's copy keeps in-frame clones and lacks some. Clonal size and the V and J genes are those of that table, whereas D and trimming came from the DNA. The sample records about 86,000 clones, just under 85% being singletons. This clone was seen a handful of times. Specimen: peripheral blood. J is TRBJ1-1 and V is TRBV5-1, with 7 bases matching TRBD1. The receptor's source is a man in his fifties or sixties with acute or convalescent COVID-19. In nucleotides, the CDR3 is TGCGCCAGCAGCGCCGGGACAGCGAACACTGAAGCTTTCTTT. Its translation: CASSAGTANTEAFF.